There are a few counts of the clone carrying this T cell receptor beta chain. What it recognizes is unknown. MiXCR was run by TCRdb on the 5' RACE reads, yielding one entry per CDR3 protein. The data show around 1.7 million distinct CDR3 sequences, around 33% seen once. This sample stems from a study of identical twins. This CDR3 region has 11 residues. CDR1 is DFQATT and CDR2 is SNEGSKA in the germline V gene (reference sequence). V was clipped by 4 bases and J by 8 bases, with 11 bases between them. Study conclusions and caveats: With monozygotic twins, out-of-frame TCR alpha sharing exceeded what models estimated. Sequences that were beta out-of-frame showed weaker excess twin sharing.

The clonotype comes from a newborn girl in good health. Sequencing used cord blood. The chain links TRBV20-1 to TRBJ1-2; D remains unclear. This chain's CDR3 is CSAISYYGYTF. The CDR3, as DNA: TGCAGTGCTATCTCCTATTACGGCTACACCTTC.